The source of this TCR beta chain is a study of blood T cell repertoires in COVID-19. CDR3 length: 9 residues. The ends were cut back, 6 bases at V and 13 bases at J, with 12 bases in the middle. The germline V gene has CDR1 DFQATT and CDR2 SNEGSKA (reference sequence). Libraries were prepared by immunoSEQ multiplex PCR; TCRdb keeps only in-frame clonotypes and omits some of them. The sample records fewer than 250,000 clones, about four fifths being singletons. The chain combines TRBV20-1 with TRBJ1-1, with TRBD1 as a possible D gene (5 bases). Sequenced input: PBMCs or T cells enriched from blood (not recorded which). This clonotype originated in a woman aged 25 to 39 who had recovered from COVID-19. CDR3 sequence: CSAGLPGFF. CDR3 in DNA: TGCAGTGCGGGGCTCCCGGGTTTCTTT.